This entry describes one T cell receptor (beta chain). The antigen is undetermined. The authors extracted RNA and reverse transcribed it into cDNA as the sequencing template. Assay used: immunoSEQ multiplex PCR; TCRdb lists only in-frame clones, some missing. The data hold 110,000 or so clones, with 58% observed a single time. The source of the sample is a study of CD8+ T cells in alopecia areata. V shed 4 bases and J shed 3 bases, with 16 bases lying between them. Germline lookup yields CDR1 SGHTA and CDR2 FQGNSA. This CDR3 is built from 16 residues. Treatment specified: oral pan-JAK inhibitor, 5-10 mg twice daily. Individuals with alopecia areata gave both lesional scalp punch biopsies and peripheral blood for collection. Study results and caveats: Researchers reported that TCR sharing among patients proved less clear than in mice, possibly HLA-linked.

This receptor was identified in a human donor with alopecia areata. The specimen comprised CD8+ T cells sorted from blood, sampled at week 4, from a patient treated with tofacitinib. This chain links TRBV7-2 with TRBJ2-4; D uncertain. CDR3 sequence: CASSSSYLSGKNIQYF. The CDR3 DNA reads TGTGCCAGCAGCTCCTCATACCTATCAGGCAAAAACATTCAGTACTTC. The variable domain in full, with the rest retrieved from reference TRBV7-2 and TRBJ2-4, is GAGVSQSPSNKVTEKGKDVELRCDPISGHTALYWYRQSLGQGLEFLIYFQGNSAPDKSGLPSDRFSAERTGGSVSTLTIQRTQQEDSAVYLCASSSSYLSGKNIQYFGAGTRLSVL.